Listed here are 25 T cell receptor beta chains from one sample, sequenced in a study of CD8 T cells in ankylosing spondylitis (dated by TCRdb to 2016 to 2017). Libraries were built with 5' RACE. The instrument given in TCRdb is Illumina HiSeq 2500. The public reads were reanalyzed by TCRdb: fastp trimming at Q25, MiXCR alignment, in-frame beta chains only. Duplicate CDR3 protein sequences are folded into a single record with the most common DNA and genes. The sample includes roughly 40,000 distinct CDR3 sequences, with 4% observed a single time. The ten largest make up about 4% of the sample. Sequencing input: blood, either unsorted or a sorted T cell fraction (not recorded which). These receptor sequences come from a female donor with ankylosing spondylitis or in good health (not recorded which).

The chain links TRBV9 to TRBJ2-5, with TRBD2 as a possible D gene (6 bases). Germline CDR1 SGDLS, CDR2 YYNGEE. The V gene lost 3 bases and the J gene lost 5 bases, with 11 bases spanning the gap. The CDR3 sequence is 13 residues long. The CDR3 here is CASSARGYETQYF. The CDR3 region has the DNA TGTGCCAGCAGCGCCCGGGGGTATGAGACCCAGTACTTC.

This clonotype was detected ten times or more. This rearrangement joins TRBV9 to TRBJ1-1; 7 bases line up with TRBD1. Per the germline V gene, CDR1 is SGDLS and CDR2 is YYNGEE. The CDR3 length is 15 residues. V shed 2 bases and J 6 bases; nucleotides not matched to a gene: 10. CDR3 sequence reads: CASSVSPGQPAEAFF. The CDR3 DNA reads as TGTGCCAGCAGCGTCTCCCCGGGACAGCCGGCTGAAGCTTTCTTT.

This clonotype was counted at least ten times. The rearrangement uses TRBV9 and TRBJ1-2; TRBD1 might be the D (5 bases). This CDR3 comprises 15 residues. Trimming left V 2 bases short and J 6 bases short, with 17 bases between. Germline CDR1 SGDLS, CDR2 YYNGEE. CDR3 DNA: TGTGCCAGCAGCGTCACCGGGACGGCTTTCAATGGCTACACCTTC. Protein sequence: CASSVTGTAFNGYTF.

The sample holds many counts of this clonotype. This chain connects TRBV9 to TRBJ2-1; TRBD1 agrees at 9 bases. Germline loops: CDR1 SGDLS, CDR2 YYNGEE. Unmatched junction bases numbered 5, after V lost 4 bases and J lost 6 bases. CDR3 length: 14 residues. CDR3 DNA: TGTGCCAGCAGCATGGGACAGGGAACCAATGAGCAGTTCTTC. It is translated as CASSMGQGTNEQFF. The variable domain in full, with the rest retrieved from reference TRBV9 and TRBJ2-1, is DSGVTQTPKHLITATGQRVTLRCSPRSGDLSVYWYQQSLDQGLQFLIQYYNGEERAKGNILERFSAQQFPDLHSELNLSSLELGDSALYFCASSMGQGTNEQFFGPGTRLTVL.

In its sample, this clonotype was seen many times. This chain connects TRBV9 to TRBJ1-3; no clear D. The V and J ends lost 0 bases and 0 bases respectively, with 19 bases between them. The germline gives CDR1 SGDLS, CDR2 YYNGEE. The CDR3 totals 19 residues. CDR3 residues: CASSVVSDPLLNSGNTIYF. The CDR3 DNA sequence: TGTGCCAGCAGCGTAGTTTCGGACCCCCTACTTAACTCTGGAAACACCATATATTTT.

In this sample, this clonotype turned up many times. The V and J genes are TRBV9 and TRBJ2-5; 9 nucleotides match TRBD2. V was pared by 0 bases and J by 0 bases, with 6 bases of the junction left unmatched. From germline, CDR1 is SGDLS and CDR2 YYNGEE. The CDR3 has 17 amino acids. The CDR3 DNA sequence: TGTGCCAGCAGCGTAGCTACGAGCGGGGGGTACCAAGAGACCCAGTACTTC. As protein: CASSVATSGGYQETQYF. Based on the CDR3 plus reference TRBV9 and TRBJ2-5, the full variable domain is DSGVTQTPKHLITATGQRVTLRCSPRSGDLSVYWYQQSLDQGLQFLIQYYNGEERAKGNILERFSAQQFPDLHSELNLSSLELGDSALYFCASSVATSGGYQETQYFGPGTRLLVL.

This clonotype was seen ten or more times. This sequence joins TRBV23-1 and TRBJ2-5; D unclear. TRBV23-1 is reported as an ORF; its role is uncertain. Trimming shortened V by 2 bases and J by 6 bases, and 10 bases separated the two germline ends. CDR3 size: 13 residues. CDR3 protein: CASSQKTVKTQYF. The CDR3 DNA follows: TGCGCCAGCAGTCAAAAGACGGTTAAGACCCAGTACTTC.

This clonotype showed up many times. The chain has TRBV9 and TRBJ2-3; 15 bases align to TRBD2. CDR3 size: 20 residues. V lost 2 bases, J lost 6 bases, and 16 bases stayed unmatched. Germline-derived CDR1 and CDR2 are SGDLS and YYNGEE. The CDR3 DNA is TGTGCCAGCAGCGTTACCTCTTTCGGGTGGACTAGCGGGGGGGCGGATACGCAGTATTTT. Translated, it gives CASSVTSFGWTSGGADTQYF.

This clonotype was detected ten times or more. The J gene is TRBJ2-2, the V gene TRBV9; D unclear. Germline lookup yields CDR1 SGDLS and CDR2 YYNGEE. This CDR3 has 12 residues. V was shortened by 2 bases and J by 6 bases, with 5 bases between the two germline ends. The CDR3 region has the DNA TGTGCCAGCAGCGTCCCTCCCGGGGAGCTGTTTTTT. It encodes CASSVPPGELFF.

This clonotype came up a few times. This rearrangement joins TRBV9 to TRBJ2-1; 12 bases agree with TRBD2. CDR3 length equals 17 residues. Trimming cost V 4 bases and J 8 bases; bases outside gene matches: 13. Germline assignment: CDR1 SGDLS and CDR2 YYNGEE. The CDR3 region is CASSILSSGGAGDEQFF. The CDR3 coding sequence is TGTGCCAGCAGCATACTATCTAGCGGGGGGGCCGGTGATGAGCAGTTCTTC.

In its sample, this clonotype was seen a few times. J is TRBJ2-5 and V is TRBV9, with 10 bases aligning to TRBD2. Germline V gene sequence: CDR1 SGDLS, CDR2 YYNGEE. The length of the CDR3 is 17 residues. Unmatched junction bases numbered 12, after V lost 0 bases and J lost 7 bases. This chain's CDR3 is CASSVGPAGGDGVTQYF. In DNA form, the CDR3 reads TGTGCCAGCAGCGTAGGCCCAGCGGGGGGGGATGGGGTGACCCAGTACTTC.

In its sample, this clonotype was seen many times. The chain combines TRBV9 with TRBJ1-4; no clear D. V lost 2 bases to trimming and J lost 5 bases, with 7 bases between them. The germline CDR1 and CDR2 sequences are SGDLS and YYNGEE. This CDR3 contains 13 residues. The CDR3 here is CASSVNPNEKLFF. CDR3 sequence (DNA): TGTGCCAGCAGCGTGAACCCAAATGAAAAACTGTTTTTT.

This clonotype was found many times. V usage is TRBV9 and J usage is TRBJ1-6; 10 bases align to TRBD1. The CDR3 extends over 16 amino acids. Germline V gene data show CDR1 as SGDLS and CDR2 as YYNGEE. V trimming: 7 bases; J trimming: 2 bases; junction bases outside the gene matches: 6. CDR3 nucleotides: TGTGCCAGCGGACAGGGGGATCTCGCCTATAATTCACCCCTCCACTTT. Amino acid sequence: CASGQGDLAYNSPLHF.

This clonotype occurred many times. The chain recombines TRBV9 with TRBJ2-3; no clear D. The CDR3 runs to 11 residues. CDR1 SGDLS and CDR2 YYNGEE come from the germline V gene. Trimming removed 0 bases from V and 5 bases from J, with 1 base in between. CDR3 coding DNA: TGTGCCAGCAGCGTAGGAGATACGCAGTATTTT. Translated: CASSVGDTQYF.

In this sample, this clonotype turned up many times. In DNA form, the CDR3 reads TGTGCCAGCAGGTATCTATTAAACACCGGGGAGCTGTTTTTT. This codes for CASRYLLNTGELFF. This rearrangement joins TRBV9 to TRBJ2-2; no definite D call. Trimming shortened V by 5 bases and J by 2 bases, and 10 bases separated the two germline ends. The CDR3 runs 14 residues. CDR1 and CDR2 (germline): SGDLS, YYNGEE.

This clonotype showed up many times. The CDR3 region is CASSPGTGGLGYTF. CDR3 nucleotides: TGTGCCAGCAGCCCGGGGACAGGGGGATTAGGCTACACCTTC. The gene calls are TRBV9 and TRBJ1-2; TRBD1 agrees at 11 bases. In germline, CDR1 is SGDLS, CDR2 YYNGEE. V gave up 4 bases and J gave up 8 bases; unmatched junction bases: 7. The CDR3 spans 14 residues. Filled out from reference TRBV9 and TRBJ1-2, the complete variable domain reads DSGVTQTPKHLITATGQRVTLRCSPRSGDLSVYWYQQSLDQGLQFLIQYYNGEERAKGNILERFSAQQFPDLHSELNLSSLELGDSALYFCASSPGTGGLGYTFGSGTRLTVV.

This clonotype was observed at least ten times. The rearrangement uses TRBV9 and TRBJ2-3; 11 nucleotides line up with TRBD2. Germline V lookup: CDR1 SGDLS, CDR2 YYNGEE. The CDR3 covers 15 residues. Trimming took 6 bases from V and 6 from J; bases not matched to a gene: 9. The CDR3 DNA reads as TGTGCCAGCACCTCCGGGGCTAGCGGGAGGGATACGCAGTATTTT. Protein sequence: CASTSGASGRDTQYF. Combining the CDR3 with reference TRBV9 and TRBJ2-3 gives the whole variable domain DSGVTQTPKHLITATGQRVTLRCSPRSGDLSVYWYQQSLDQGLQFLIQYYNGEERAKGNILERFSAQQFPDLHSELNLSSLELGDSALYFCASTSGASGRDTQYFGPGTRLTVL.

This clonotype has just one count. The chain joins TRBV9 to TRBJ2-1, with D possibly TRBD2 on 7 matching bases. CDR1 and CDR2 (germline): SGDLS, YYNGEE. The CDR3 extends over 17 amino acids. V was cut by 3 bases and J by 7 bases, with 23 bases left in between. The CDR3 is CASSERGWGGGNNEQFF. CDR3 nucleotide sequence: TGTGCCAGCAGCGAGAGAGGTTGGGGGGGGGGCAATAATGAGCAGTTCTTC.

The V gene is TRBV23-1, the J gene TRBJ2-1; 11 bases match TRBD1. TRBV23-1 carries the ORF label, with uncertain function. The CDR3 totals 15 residues. The trim removed 3 bases at V and 9 bases at J, leaving 7 bases unmatched. The CDR3 reads CASSHGQGADGEQFF. For the CDR3, the DNA is TGCGCCAGCAGTCACGGACAGGGGGCGGACGGTGAGCAGTTCTTC.

This clonotype has just a few counts. The chain couples TRBV2 to TRBJ2-7; D may match TRBD1 or TRBD2 (5 bases each). The CDR3 runs 17 residues. Per the germline V gene, CDR1 is SNHLY and CDR2 is FYNNEI. With 11 bases removed from V and 2 bases from J, the gap between germline ends came to 28 bases. The CDR3 loop reads CAFSPPTGTARAYEQYF. For the CDR3, the DNA is TGTGCCTTCAGTCCCCCCACCGGGACGGCGAGAGCCTACGAGCAGTACTTC.

This clonotype has ten or more counts. The chain uses TRBV9 and TRBJ2-1, with 8 bases fitting TRBD2. This CDR3 spans 15 amino acids. V was clipped by 4 bases and J by 3 bases; unmatched bases: 6. The germline gives CDR1 SGDLS, CDR2 YYNGEE. The chain's CDR3 is CASSHGLANYNEQFF. The CDR3 nucleotides read TGTGCCAGCAGCCACGGACTAGCCAACTACAATGAGCAGTTCTTC. Filled out from reference TRBV9 and TRBJ2-1, the complete variable domain reads DSGVTQTPKHLITATGQRVTLRCSPRSGDLSVYWYQQSLDQGLQFLIQYYNGEERAKGNILERFSAQQFPDLHSELNLSSLELGDSALYFCASSHGLANYNEQFFGPGTRLTVL.

The CDR3 DNA reads TGCGCCAGCAGTCAATCGATACAGGGCTCTAGCAATCAGCCCCAGCATTTT. Its translation is CASSQSIQGSSNQPQHF. The V gene is TRBV23-1, the J gene TRBJ1-5; D might be TRBD1 (6 bases). TRBV23-1 is noted as an ORF with a role that remains uncertain. This CDR3 is built from 17 residues. Trimming took 0 bases from V and 0 from J, leaving 12 bases between them.

A remark on this clonotype: This clone may be a read error of a much larger clone one base away. The chain carries TRBV9 and TRBJ2-7; TRBD2 aligns across 7 bases. The CDR3 length is 14 residues. Germline CDR1 SGDLS, CDR2 YYNGEE. V shed 5 bases and J 2 bases; nucleotides not matched to a gene: 7. The CDR3 is CASRVGTNTYEQYF. CDR3 coding DNA: TGTGCCAGCAGAGTGGGGACTAACACCTACGAGCAGTACTTC.

This clonotype was counted many times. This rearrangement joins TRBV9 to TRBJ1-6, with 10 bases identical to TRBD1. The trim removed 3 bases at V and 7 bases at J, leaving 4 bases unmatched. The length of the CDR3 is 15 residues. CDR1 is SGDLS, CDR2 YYNGEE, per germline. The chain's CDR3 is CASSGRQGANSPLHF. In DNA form, the CDR3 reads TGTGCCAGCAGCGGGAGACAGGGGGCGAATTCACCCCTCCACTTT. The whole variable domain, remainder taken from reference TRBV9 and TRBJ1-6, is DSGVTQTPKHLITATGQRVTLRCSPRSGDLSVYWYQQSLDQGLQFLIQYYNGEERAKGNILERFSAQQFPDLHSELNLSSLELGDSALYFCASSGRQGANSPLHFGNGTRLTVT.

The CDR3 protein is CASSVGDSPGGYGYTF. CDR3 DNA: TGTGCCAGCAGCGTAGGGGACTCTCCGGGGGGCTATGGCTACACCTTC. V gene TRBV9 combines with J gene TRBJ1-2, with a weak D call TRBD1 (5 bases). There are 16 residues in the CDR3. Germline V lookup: CDR1 SGDLS, CDR2 YYNGEE. V lost 0 bases and J lost 4, with 16 bases in between.